This T cell receptor beta chain was documented in a study of CXCR3-negative and CXCR3-positive naive CD8 T cells. Germline V gene data show CDR1 as SQVTM and CDR2 as ANQGSEA. The CDR3 runs 13 residues. The method, 5' RACE with UMI labels, was used to prepare the TRB cDNA libraries. After re-calling the 5' RACE reads, TCRdb lists one entry per CDR3 protein, DNA absent. The table counts about 53,000 distinct CDR3 sequences; 0.42% lies in the top ten. The genes are TRBV29-1 and TRBJ2-7. The sequence was collected from a human donor in good health. Some clones in this sample may be carry-over from other donors' samples. The sample consisted of naive CXCR3- CD8+ T cells from blood. Noted subset: CD45RO-CCR7+CD27+CD95- naive CD8+ T cells lacking CXCR3 (TNR3-). The CDR3 spells CSVDSQNSYEQYF.